This passage covers 18 T cell receptor beta chains from one sample sequenced in a study of breast tumors, draining lymph nodes, adjacent tissues (dated by TCRdb to the mid-2010s). The library relied on multiplex PCR. Sequencing used an Illumina HiSeq 2000. TCRdb reanalyzed the raw reads on its own, using fastp at Q25 for trimming and MiXCR for clone calling, and kept in-frame beta chains. CDR3 protein duplicates are merged, each entry listing the most common genes and DNA. Present in this sample are about 140,000 distinct CDR3 sequences, about 30% of which were seen just once. Approximately 2.2% of the sample is taken by the ten largest. The lymph node samples were taken from the axillary draining lymph nodes of breast cancer patients. The sequencing sample was made of axillary lymph node tissue. These receptors were obtained from a female donor with breast cancer. Some clones in this sample may be carry-over from other donors' samples.

CDR3 protein: CASSYSRGNTGELFF. CDR3 nucleotides: TGTGCCAGCAGCTATTCTCGGGGGAACACCGGGGAGCTGTTTTTT. The J gene is TRBJ2-2, the V gene TRBV7-2, with TRBD2 as a possible D gene (5 bases). V was pared by 4 bases and J by 1 base, with 10 bases between. Germline V gene lookup returns CDR1 SGHTA and CDR2 FQGNSA. This CDR3 has 15 amino acids.

This clonotype has a count of ten or more. The V call is TRBV25-1, the J call TRBJ1-4; a weak D match, TRBD1 (5 bases). The CDR3 totals 12 residues. With 3 bases removed from V and 11 bases from J, the gap between germline ends came to 10 bases. The germline V gene encodes CDR1 MGHDK and CDR2 SYGVNS. The CDR3 reads CASSELGGKLFF. In DNA form, the CDR3 reads TGTGCCAGCAGTGAGCTTGGGGGGAAACTGTTTTTT. The whole variable domain, filled in from reference TRBV25-1 and TRBJ1-4, reads EADIYQTPRYLVIGTGKKITLECSQTMGHDKMYWYQQDPGMELHLIHYSYGVNSTEKGDLSSESTVSRIRTEHFPLTLESARPSHTSQYLCASSELGGKLFFGSGTQLSVL.

The chain links TRBV7-9 to TRBJ1-3, with a possible D match to TRBD1 (5 bases). The CDR3 length is 14 residues. Germline loops: CDR1 SEHNR, CDR2 FQNEAQ (reference sequence). V was trimmed by 6 bases and J by 0 bases, leaving 9 bases between them. The CDR3 DNA follows: TGTGCCAGCAGGGGACCTAGCTCTGGAAACACCATATATTTT. This sequence encodes CASRGPSSGNTIYF.

The gene calls are TRBV20-1 and TRBJ2-7; unclear D gene. The CDR3 is made up of 14 amino acids. Looked up from germline, CDR1 is DFQATT and CDR2 is SNEGSKA (reference sequence). The CDR3 loop is CSASSSQSSCEQHV. The CDR3, as DNA: TGCAGTGCGAGTAGCTCACAGTCTTCCTGCGAGCAGCACGTC.

The rearrangement joins TRBV29-1 to TRBJ1-6, with D possibly being TRBD1 (5 bases). The CDR3 loop spans 12 amino acids. Germline V gives CDR1 SQVTM, CDR2 ANQGSEA. Trimming took 6 bases from V and 7 from J, leaving 10 bases between them. CDR3 amino acids: CSVGLPNSPLHF. In nucleotides, the CDR3 is TGCAGCGTGGGACTTCCCAATTCACCCCTCCACTTT. Combining the CDR3 with reference TRBV29-1 and TRBJ1-6 gives the whole variable domain SAVISQKPSRDICQRGTSLTIQCQVDSQVTMMFWYRQQPGQSLTLIATANQGSEATYESGFVIDKFPISRPNLTFSTLTVSNMSPEDSSIYLCSVGLPNSPLHFGNGTRLTVT.

Note on this clonotype: At one end the junction does not follow the germline gene, possibly because of a read error. The rearrangement links TRBV7-9 to TRBJ2-3; D is unclear. The CDR3 is 14 amino acids. Germline V gene lookup returns CDR1 SEHNR and CDR2 FQNEAQ (reference sequence). CDR3 residues: CASSFSRGSDPQYF. CDR3 coding DNA: TGTGCCAGCAGCTTTTCGCGAGGATCAGATCCGCAGTATTTT.

This clonotype was observed many times. Compared with germline, one end of the junction differs, possibly owing to a read error. This rearrangement joins TRBV7-7 to TRBJ2-5; D remains ambiguous. CDR1 is SSHAT, CDR2 FNYEAQ, per germline (reference sequence). This CDR3 has 15 residues. The CDR3 DNA follows: TGTGCTAGCAGCTCCGTCTTCGGGTACCAAGAGACCCAGTACTTC. It specifies CASSSVFGYQETQYF.

This clonotype was picked up many times. The chain links TRBV6-5 to TRBJ1-6; the D gene is possibly TRBD1 (6 bases). Trimming stripped 0 bases from V and 7 bases from J, with 13 bases between. Germline-derived CDR1 and CDR2 are MNHEY and SVGAGI. This CDR3 is 16 amino acids long. The CDR3 here is CASSYSVNRENSPLHF. In DNA, the CDR3 is TGTGCCAGCAGTTACTCGGTCAACAGGGAAAATTCACCCCTCCACTTT.

This clonotype was recorded a few times. The junction and the germline gene differ at one end; a read error may be behind it. The rearrangement uses TRBV6-2 or TRBV6-3 and TRBJ2-5; possibly TRBD1 or TRBD2 for D (7 bases each). Germline V gene lookup returns CDR1 MNHEY and CDR2 SVGEGT. The CDR3 is 16 amino acids. The CDR3 nucleotides read TGTGCCAGCAGTCACTCAGGGGGGGACTCAGGAGAGACCCAGTACTTC. Amino acid sequence: CASSHSGGDSGETQYF.

The table lists this clonotype with many counts. This chain uses TRBV3-1 with TRBJ2-7; 7 nucleotides line up with TRBD2. Germline-derived CDR1 and CDR2 are LGHDT and YNNKEL (reference sequence). V was pared by 4 bases and J by 6 bases, with 6 bases of the junction left unmatched. The CDR3 sequence is 13 residues long. The CDR3 sequence is CASSPRGGAEQYF. The CDR3 nucleotides read TGTGCCAGCAGCCCCCGGGGAGGGGCCGAGCAGTACTTC.

This clonotype was seen ten or more times. CDR3 sequence: CASSEPGLKNEQYV. CDR3 sequence (DNA): TGTGCCAGCAGTGAGCCGGGACTAAAAAACGAGCAGTACGTC. The chain uses TRBV6-1 and TRBJ2-7; TRBD2 aligns across 7 bases. The CDR3 sequence is 14 residues long. In germline, CDR1 is MNHNS, CDR2 SASEGT. V lost 3 bases, J lost 5 bases, and 7 bases stayed unmatched.

The chain's CDR3 is CASSLIAGANEKLFF. CDR3 DNA sequence: TGCGCCAGCAGCCTAATCGCCGGGGCTAATGAAAAACTGTTTTTT. The chain combines TRBV4-1 with TRBJ1-4; the D is unclear. The germline V gene has CDR1 MGHRA and CDR2 YSYEKL. V was trimmed by 4 bases and J by 3 bases, leaving 12 bases between them. This CDR3 spans 15 amino acids.

This clonotype was counted a few times. This chain joins TRBV5-8 and TRBJ1-6; 7 bases line up with TRBD1. The CDR3 has 15 residues. After removal of 4 bases from V and 10 bases from J, the junction contained 11 bases not matched to a gene. Germline V gene lookup returns CDR1 SGHTS and CDR2 YDEGEE. CDR3 region: CASSAGGGVRSPLHF. The CDR3 nucleotides read TGTGCCAGCAGCGCAGGGGGGGGGGTACGGTCACCCCTCCACTTT.

This clonotype was counted ten times or more. V usage is TRBV6-5 and J usage is TRBJ1-2, with D possibly TRBD1 on 5 matching bases. Trimming took off 0 bases at V and 4 bases at J, with 12 bases between the two ends. The V gene's germline CDR1 is MNHEY and CDR2 SVGAGI. The CDR3 loop spans 15 amino acids. The CDR3 protein is CASSYSTGQGYGYTF. In DNA, the CDR3 is TGTGCCAGCAGTTACTCGACTGGTCAGGGCTATGGCTACACCTTC.

This clonotype has more than one count but fewer than ten. The V call is TRBV6-5, the J call TRBJ1-2, with TRBD1 matching 7 bases. This CDR3 is 13 amino acids long. The V segment lost 5 bases and the J segment 5 bases; nucleotides outside the gene matches: 5. The V gene's germline CDR1 is MNHEY and CDR2 SVGAGI. CDR3 coding DNA: TGTGCCAGCAGTCACTACAGGGGTTATGGCTACACCTTC. It specifies CASSHYRGYGYTF.

This chain links TRBV6-6 with TRBJ2-7; 8 nucleotides match TRBD2. The CDR3 runs 12 residues. V was pared by 5 bases and J by 3 bases, with 0 bases of the junction left unmatched. Germline-derived CDR1 and CDR2 are MNHNY and SVGAGI (reference sequence). The CDR3 reads CASSRGGYEQYV. The CDR3 region has the DNA TGTGCCAGCAGTCGGGGGGGCTACGAGCAGTACGTC.

This clonotype was observed at least ten times. This chain joins TRBV2 and TRBJ2-7, with unresolved D. The ends were cut back, 4 bases at V and 6 bases at J, with 16 bases in the middle. The germline V gene encodes CDR1 SNHLY and CDR2 FYNNEI. There are 14 residues in the CDR3. In DNA, the CDR3 is TGTGCCAGCAGTGTGTCGCGTCCGGGCGGCGAGCAGTACTTC. Translated, it gives CASSVSRPGGEQYF.

In this sample, this clonotype turned up many times. The J gene is TRBJ2-1, the V gene TRBV7-9; D gene uncertain. V was shortened by 4 bases and J by 11 bases, with 21 bases between the two germline ends. Germline CDR1 SEHNR, CDR2 FQNEAQ (reference sequence). The CDR3 has 15 residues. CDR3 residues: CASSSRLDPVLQQFF. As DNA, the CDR3 is TGTGCCAGCAGCTCCCGACTGGACCCAGTCCTGCAGCAGTTCTTC. The full variable domain, rest sourced from reference TRBV7-9 and TRBJ2-1, is DTGVSQNPRHKITKRGQNVTFRCDPISEHNRLYWYRQTLGQGPEFLTYFQNEAQLEKSRLLSDRFSAERPKGSFSTLEIQRTEQGDSAMYLCASSSRLDPVLQQFFGPGTRLTVL.